The next 27 T cell receptor beta chains were all read from a single sample in a study of CD8 T cells in Susac syndrome. Random hexamers primed reverse transcription of about 0.45 to 1 ug RNA. TCRdb re-called the immunoSEQ multiplex PCR reads through MiXCR, storing one row per CDR3 protein. The table includes under 200,000 distinct CDR3 sequences, around nine tenths detected once. The specimen sequenced was CD4+ T cells from PBMCs. The receptors were gathered from a human donor with Susac syndrome.

This rearrangement joins TRBV5-1 to TRBJ2-7; D not resolved. Trimming cost V 0 bases and J 0 bases, with 7 bases left between them. Germline V gene lookup returns CDR1 SGHRS and CDR2 YFSETQ. The CDR3 runs to 14 residues. For the CDR3, the DNA is TGCGCCAGCAGCTTGGGCCTGAACTCCTACGAGCAGTACTTC. Protein product: CASSLGLNSYEQYF.

A few counts support this clonotype. The gene calls are TRBV7-2 and TRBJ2-1, with unresolved D. The CDR3 is made up of 13 amino acids. With 3 bases removed from V and 9 bases from J, the gap between germline ends came to 12 bases. CDR1 SGHTA and CDR2 FQGNSA come from the germline V gene. The CDR3 loop is CASSFNSGGEQFF. CDR3 bases: TGTGCCAGCAGCTTCAACTCTGGTGGTGAGCAGTTCTTC.

The chain joins TRBV5-1 to TRBJ2-2; D ambiguous. V lost 3 bases to trimming and J lost 5 bases, with 11 bases between them. The CDR3 runs 14 residues. CDR1 SGHRS and CDR2 YFSETQ come from the germline V gene. The CDR3 spells CASSSAVETGELFF. CDR3 DNA sequence: TGCGCCAGCAGCTCGGCGGTCGAGACCGGGGAGCTGTTTTTT.

Written as DNA, the CDR3 is TGTGCCAGCAGTCACCCACTTGCGGGAGGGGGCCATGAGCAGTTCTTC. Amino acid sequence: CASSHPLAGGGHEQFF. The V gene is TRBV6-4, the J gene TRBJ2-1, with TRBD2 matching over 9 bases. J was trimmed by 8 bases and V by 5 bases; bases with no gene match: 13. CDR1 is MRHNA, CDR2 SNTAGT, per germline. The CDR3 totals 16 residues.

The chain is built from TRBV6-5 and TRBJ2-5; D is ambiguous. CDR1 MNHEY and CDR2 SVGAGI come from the germline V gene. V lost 0 bases and J 2 bases, leaving 10 bases between the germline ends. There are 15 residues in the CDR3. CDR3 sequence (DNA): TGTGCCAGCAGTTACTCGAACGGCGGACAAGAGACCCAGTACTTC. Translated, it gives CASSYSNGGQETQYF.

The chain recombines TRBV4-1 with TRBJ1-2; D gene uncertain. The CDR3 spans 15 residues. The germline gives CDR1 MGHRA, CDR2 YSYEKL. V dropped 2 bases and J dropped 5 bases, with 15 bases sitting between them. The CDR3 is CASSQPARAFYGYTF. For the CDR3, the DNA is TGCGCCAGCAGCCAACCCGCCCGCGCCTTTTATGGCTACACCTTC.

This clonotype was recorded only once. The V gene is TRBV7-2, the J gene TRBJ2-1, with D possibly called TRBD1 or TRBD2 (5 bases each). V shed 5 bases and J shed 0 bases, with 23 bases lying between them. Germline V CDR1 and CDR2: SGHTA, FQGNSA. The CDR3 covers 19 residues. DNA of the CDR3: TGTGCCAGCAGCCCAGCTGGAGATTGGGGGTGGGCCTCCTACAATGAGCAGTTCTTC. This sequence encodes CASSPAGDWGWASYNEQFF.

The rearrangement links TRBV7-3 to TRBJ2-7; 7 bases are shared with TRBD1. CDR3 size: 13 residues. Germline V lookup: CDR1 SGHTA, CDR2 FQGTGA. J gave up 5 bases and V 5 bases, and 6 bases lay outside the gene matches. The CDR3 reads CASSTDQGDEQYF. CDR3 coding DNA: TGTGCCAGCAGCACGGACCAGGGGGACGAGCAGTACTTC.

V gene TRBV7-9 combines with J gene TRBJ2-3; TRBD1 matches 8 bases. The germline CDR1 and CDR2 sequences are SEHNR and FQNEAQ (reference sequence). This CDR3 is 14 amino acids long. V lost 5 bases and J lost 2; bases outside the gene matches: 3. CDR3 region: CASSQDRVTDTQYF. CDR3 coding DNA: TGTGCCAGCAGCCAGGACAGGGTCACAGATACGCAGTATTTT.

V gene TRBV28 combines with J gene TRBJ2-7; 9 positions agree with TRBD1. CDR3 length: 16 amino acids. Germline CDR1 and CDR2: MDHEN and SYDVKM. With V trimmed by 6 bases and J by 3 bases, 12 bases remained unmatched. The CDR3 spells CASSSPGQGVYYEQYF. The CDR3 DNA is TGTGCCAGCAGCTCCCCGGGACAGGGAGTCTACTACGAGCAGTACTTC.

Written as DNA, the CDR3 is TGTGCCAGCAGCGTAGACCCGGGACAGAAAAGCACAGATACGCAGTATTTT. This gives the protein CASSVDPGQKSTDTQYF. The V call is TRBV9, the J call TRBJ2-3, with TRBD1 matching over 7 bases. This CDR3 region has 17 residues. Germline values: CDR1 SGDLS, CDR2 YYNGEE. J was trimmed by 0 bases and V by 0 bases; bases with no gene match: 7.

The gene calls are TRBV12-3 or TRBV12-4 and TRBJ2-7, with D perhaps TRBD1 (6 bases). The germline V and J ends were trimmed by 3 bases and 2 bases, with 8 bases remaining between them. The CDR3 is 13 residues long. The CDR3 bases are TGTGCCAGCAGTTTCGACAGGACCTACGAGCAGTACTTC. This translates into CASSFDRTYEQYF.

The V and J genes are TRBV3-1 and TRBJ2-3; D gene ambiguous. The CDR3 is 15 residues long. Deletions cut 2 bases from V and 6 bases from J, with 15 bases between. Germline V lookup: CDR1 LGHDT, CDR2 YNNKEL (reference sequence). This CDR3 is CASSQSEATLDTQYF. Written as DNA, the CDR3 is TGTGCCAGCAGCCAAAGTGAGGCCACACTGGATACGCAGTATTTT.

This clonotype was seen a few times. V usage is TRBV18 and J usage is TRBJ1-1; 8 nucleotides agree with TRBD1. Germline CDR1 reads KGHSH; CDR2 reads LQKENI. The J segment lost 1 base and the V segment lost 4 bases, leaving 2 bases of the junction unmatched. This CDR3 comprises 14 residues. The CDR3 protein is CASSLGQANTEAFF. In DNA form, the CDR3 reads TGTGCCAGCTCACTGGGACAGGCGAACACTGAAGCTTTCTTT.

The chain employs TRBV5-1 and TRBJ1-1, with D perhaps matching TRBD1 (6 bases). The CDR3 is 14 residues long. Germline loops: CDR1 SGHRS, CDR2 YFSETQ. V was cut by 1 base and J by 4 bases, with 11 bases left in between. CDR3 in DNA: TGCGCCAGCAGCTTGTCCCAGGGGAGCACTGAAGCTTTCTTT. Its protein is CASSLSQGSTEAFF.

This chain joins TRBV5-1 and TRBJ2-1; D is unclear. There are 14 residues in the CDR3. Trimming shortened V by 0 bases and J by 3 bases, and 7 bases separated the two germline ends. In germline, CDR1 is SGHRS, CDR2 YFSETQ. The CDR3 loop reads CASSLGQLYNEQFF. CDR3 DNA sequence: TGCGCCAGCAGCTTGGGCCAACTCTACAATGAGCAGTTCTTC.

This chain links TRBV7-2 with TRBJ2-7; D possibly uses TRBD1 or TRBD2 (5 bases each). V shed 5 bases and J shed 2 bases, with 13 bases lying between them. This CDR3 is 14 amino acids long. CDR1 SGHTA and CDR2 FQGNSA come from the germline V gene. The DNA for the CDR3 is TGTGCCAGCAGCATATCCGGGACGGCCTACGAGCAGTACTTC. Its protein is CASSISGTAYEQYF.

J is TRBJ1-5 and V is TRBV7-2; TRBD1 agrees at 7 bases. The junction had 6 bases not matched to a gene; V was cut back by 0 bases and J by 7 bases. This CDR3 spans 15 amino acids. Germline V lookup: CDR1 SGHTA, CDR2 FQGNSA. The CDR3 nucleotides read TGTGCCAGCAGCTTAGCGGGCGACAGGGTCCAGCCCCAGCATTTT. This sequence encodes CASSLAGDRVQPQHF.

The chain employs TRBV4-1 and TRBJ1-6, with TRBD1 matching over 9 bases. Germline loops: CDR1 MGHRA, CDR2 YSYEKL. Trimming cost V 2 bases and J 7 bases; bases outside gene matches: 6. This CDR3 region has 16 residues. For the CDR3, the DNA is TGCGCCAGCAGCCAATTACCGGGACAGGGAAATTCACCCCTCCACTTT. This sequence encodes CASSQLPGQGNSPLHF.

The count of this clonotype is one. The chain recombines TRBV6-5 with TRBJ1-2, with a tentative D call TRBD1 (5 bases). CDR3 size: 15 residues. V was trimmed by 6 bases and J by 6 bases, leaving 20 bases between them. Per the germline V gene, CDR1 is MNHEY and CDR2 is SVGAGI. CDR3 sequence: CASSRFEWGDHGYTF. Written as DNA, the CDR3 is TGTGCCAGCAGCCGCTTCGAATGGGGGGATCATGGCTACACCTTC.

The chain uses TRBV9 and TRBJ2-5; 8 positions agree with TRBD1. The length of the CDR3 is 14 residues. J gave up 4 bases and V 4 bases, and 6 bases lay outside the gene matches. Germline V CDR1 and CDR2: SGDLS, YYNGEE. This CDR3 is CASSTQGAPETQYF. The CDR3 bases are TGTGCCAGCAGCACCCAGGGGGCCCCAGAGACCCAGTACTTC.

The V and J genes are TRBV2 and TRBJ1-1, with TRBD1 matching 7 bases. The CDR3 is 13 amino acids. CDR1 is SNHLY and CDR2 is FYNNEI in the germline V gene. V trimming: 7 bases; J trimming: 3 bases; junction bases outside the gene matches: 5. Written as DNA, the CDR3 is TGTGCCAGCAAATGGACAGGATACACTGAAGCTTTCTTT. Translating it yields CASKWTGYTEAFF.

The J gene is TRBJ1-1, the V gene TRBV20-1; 9 bases line up with TRBD1. V gave up 6 bases and J gave up 3 bases; unmatched junction bases: 11. Germline V lookup: CDR1 DFQATT, CDR2 SNEGSKA (reference sequence). The CDR3 is made up of 15 amino acids. The CDR3: CSAWGLGQGYTEAFF. The CDR3 region has the DNA TGCAGTGCCTGGGGCCTCGGACAGGGGTACACTGAAGCTTTCTTT.

The chain is built from TRBV20-1 and TRBJ2-2; possible D gene TRBD2, 5 bases. The CDR3 consists of 16 residues. The germline gives CDR1 DFQATT, CDR2 SNEGSKA (reference sequence). V was pared by 0 bases and J by 0 bases, with 11 bases between. This chain's CDR3 is CSARDFRGPNTGELFF. CDR3 in DNA: TGCAGTGCTAGAGATTTTCGGGGTCCGAACACCGGGGAGCTGTTTTTT.

The chain has TRBV19 and TRBJ2-1, with 8 nucleotides matching TRBD2. This CDR3 is 16 amino acids long. Trimming at V came to 3 bases and at J to 5 bases, leaving 9 bases not matched to a gene. Germline values: CDR1 LNHDA, CDR2 SQIVND (reference sequence). The CDR3 DNA is TGTGCCAGTAGTATGACGGGGAGCGGGGGAAACAATGAGCAGTTCTTC. Its translation: CASSMTGSGGNNEQFF.

The chain recombines TRBV18 with TRBJ2-5; 12 positions agree with TRBD2. The germline CDR1 and CDR2 sequences are KGHSH and LQKENI. Losses at the gene ends were 4 bases for V and 4 bases for J; bases not matched to a gene: 7. The CDR3 contains 16 residues. CDR3 amino acids: CASSQGLAGFGETQYF. The CDR3 bases are TGTGCCAGCTCACAAGGACTAGCGGGGTTTGGAGAGACCCAGTACTTC.

The V and J genes are TRBV5-1 and TRBJ2-3; D not resolved. Germline V lookup: CDR1 SGHRS, CDR2 YFSETQ. CDR3 length: 14 residues. Trimming took 0 bases from V and 0 from J, leaving 5 bases between them. The CDR3: CASSLAKSTDTQYF. The CDR3 DNA sequence: TGCGCCAGCAGCTTGGCCAAGAGCACAGATACGCAGTATTTT.